This T cell receptor (beta chain) derives from a study of OX40 agonist ivuxolimab in advanced cancers. On the study more broadly: Patients' therapy was ivuxolimab, an antibody that acts as an agonist of OX40 (CD134). Three individuals attained partial responses, comprising one hepatocellular carcinoma case and two cutaneous melanoma cases. Ivuxolimab was administered intravenously to patients at 0.01 to 10 mg/kg every 2 weeks.

Generated by immunoSEQ multiplex PCR, the TCRdb table keeps only in-frame clones and is missing some. The table has roughly 59,000 clones, 88% seen once. V gave up 4 bases and J gave up 3 bases; unmatched junction bases: 14. The CDR3 has 17 residues. Germline V gene data show CDR1 as SGHDT and CDR2 as YYEEEE. The source of this sequence is an adult with an advanced solid tumor such as melanoma, head and neck, liver or kidney cancer. The material was CD4+ or CD8+ T cells sorted from blood, obtained in a trial of the OX40 agonist ivuxolimab. This chain joins TRBV5-6 and TRBJ2-7; 9 nucleotides match TRBD1. CDR3 nucleotides: TGTGCCAGCAGCCCAGGGGCGGTTGGGACAGGGTACTACGAGCAGTACTTC. This encodes CASSPGAVGTGYYEQYF.